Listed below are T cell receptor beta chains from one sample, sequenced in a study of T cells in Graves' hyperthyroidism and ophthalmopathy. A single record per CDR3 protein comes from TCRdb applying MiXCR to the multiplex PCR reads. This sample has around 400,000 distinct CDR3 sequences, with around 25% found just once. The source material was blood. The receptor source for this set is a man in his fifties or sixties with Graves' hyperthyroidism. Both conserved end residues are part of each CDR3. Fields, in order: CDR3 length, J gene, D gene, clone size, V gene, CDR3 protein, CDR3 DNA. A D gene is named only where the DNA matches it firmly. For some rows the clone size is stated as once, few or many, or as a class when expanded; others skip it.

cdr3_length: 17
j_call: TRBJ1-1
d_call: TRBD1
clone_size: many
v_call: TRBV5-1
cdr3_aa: CASSLDWGQRTNTEAFF
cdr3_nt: TGCGCCAGCAGCTTGGATTGGGGACAGCGGACGAACACTGAAGCTTTCTTT

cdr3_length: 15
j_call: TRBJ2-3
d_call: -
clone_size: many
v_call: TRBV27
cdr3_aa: CASSLSGRSTDTQYF
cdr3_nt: TGTGCCAGCAGTTTATCAGGCAGGAGCACAGATACGCAGTATTTT

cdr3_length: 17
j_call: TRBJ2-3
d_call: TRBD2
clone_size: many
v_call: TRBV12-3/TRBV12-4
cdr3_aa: CASSTNSGLASTDTQYF
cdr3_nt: TGTGCCAGCAGTACTAACTCGGGACTAGCGAGCACAGATACGCAGTATTTT

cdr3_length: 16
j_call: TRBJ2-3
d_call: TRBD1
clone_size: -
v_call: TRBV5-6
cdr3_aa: CASSSVGTGIMDTQYF
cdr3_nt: TGTGCCAGCAGTTCCGTCGGGACAGGGATTATGGATACGCAGTATTTT

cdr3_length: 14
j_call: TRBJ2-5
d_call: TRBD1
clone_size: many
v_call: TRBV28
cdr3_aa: CASSLSGQKETQYF
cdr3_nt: TGTGCCAGCAGTTTATCGGGACAGAAAGAGACCCAGTACTTC

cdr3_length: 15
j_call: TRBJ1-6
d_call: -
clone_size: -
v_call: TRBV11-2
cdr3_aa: CASSLQGGFGSPLHF
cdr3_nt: TGTGCCAGCAGCTTACAGGGCGGATTCGGTTCACCCCTCCACTTT

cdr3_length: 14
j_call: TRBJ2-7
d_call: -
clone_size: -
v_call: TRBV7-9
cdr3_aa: CASSPLGLTYEQYF
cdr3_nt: TGTGCCAGCAGCCCCTTGGGCCTTACCTACGAGCAGTACTTC

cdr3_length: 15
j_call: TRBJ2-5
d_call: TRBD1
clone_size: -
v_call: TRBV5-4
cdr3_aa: CASSLAGQGRVTQYF
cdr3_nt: TGTGCCAGCAGCTTGGCGGGACAGGGGAGGGTGACCCAGTACTTC

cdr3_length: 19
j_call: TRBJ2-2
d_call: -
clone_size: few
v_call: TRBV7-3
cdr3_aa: CASSSIPFQDSGVPGELFF
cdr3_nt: TGTGCCAGCAGCTCCATACCTTTCCAGGACAGCGGAGTACCCGGGGAGCTGTTTTTT

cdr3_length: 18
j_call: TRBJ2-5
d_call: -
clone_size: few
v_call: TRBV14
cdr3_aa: CASSQVEGELLLRETQYF
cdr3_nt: TGTGCCAGCAGCCAGGTAGAGGGGGAACTCCTACTTCGGGAGACCCAGTACTTC

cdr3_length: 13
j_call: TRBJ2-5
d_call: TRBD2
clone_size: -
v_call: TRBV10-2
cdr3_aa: CASRKREVETQYF
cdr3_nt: TGCGCCAGCAGAAAGCGGGAGGTGGAGACCCAGTACTTC

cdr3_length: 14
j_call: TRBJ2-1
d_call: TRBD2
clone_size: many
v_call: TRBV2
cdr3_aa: CASKRTSGDNEQFF
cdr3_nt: TGTGCCAGTAAACGGACTAGCGGGGACAATGAGCAGTTCTTC

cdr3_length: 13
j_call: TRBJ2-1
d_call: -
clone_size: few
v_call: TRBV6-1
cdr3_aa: CASSEGGLNEQFF
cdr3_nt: TGTGCCAGCAGTGAGGGTGGCCTAAATGAGCAGTTCTTC

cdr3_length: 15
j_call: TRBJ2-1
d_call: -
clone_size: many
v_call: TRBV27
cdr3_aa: CASSLSAYSYNEQFF
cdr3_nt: TGTGCCAGCAGTTTGAGCGCCTACTCCTACAATGAGCAGTTCTTC

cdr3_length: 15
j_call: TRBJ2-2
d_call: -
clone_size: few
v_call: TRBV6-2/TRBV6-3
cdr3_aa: CASSHPGLRTGELFF
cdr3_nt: TGTGCCAGCAGTCATCCGGGACTTCGGACCGGGGAGCTGTTTTTT

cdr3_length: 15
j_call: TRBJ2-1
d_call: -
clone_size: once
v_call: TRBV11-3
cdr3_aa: CASSLYVREAGEQFF
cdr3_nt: TGTGCCAGCAGCTTGTACGTACGGGAAGCGGGTGAGCAGTTCTTC

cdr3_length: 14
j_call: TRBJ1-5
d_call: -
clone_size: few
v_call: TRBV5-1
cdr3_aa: CASSLEGQGQPQHF
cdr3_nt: TGCGCCAGCAGCTTGGAAGGGCAGGGCCAGCCCCAGCATTTT

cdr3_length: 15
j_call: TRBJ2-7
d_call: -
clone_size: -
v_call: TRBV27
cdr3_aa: CASSLSIGSAYEQYF
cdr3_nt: TGTGCCAGCAGTTTATCTATAGGAAGTGCCTACGAGCAGTACTTC

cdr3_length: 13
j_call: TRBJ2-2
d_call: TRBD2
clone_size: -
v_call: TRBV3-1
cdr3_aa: CASGTSGIGELFF
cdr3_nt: TGTGCCAGCGGGACTAGCGGGATCGGGGAGCTGTTTTTT

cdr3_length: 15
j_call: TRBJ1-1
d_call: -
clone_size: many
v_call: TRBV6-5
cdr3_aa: CASSYSGPAATEAFF
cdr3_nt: TGTGCCAGCAGTTACTCGGGGCCGGCGGCAACTGAAGCTTTCTTT

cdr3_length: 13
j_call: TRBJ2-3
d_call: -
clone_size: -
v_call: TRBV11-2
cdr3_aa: CASSLALVGTQYF
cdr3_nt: TGTGCCAGCAGCTTAGCCCTAGTGGGTACGCAGTATTTT

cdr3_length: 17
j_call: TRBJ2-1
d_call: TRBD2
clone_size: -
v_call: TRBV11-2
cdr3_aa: CASSRRGVGGAYNEQFF
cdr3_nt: TGTGCCAGCAGCCGAAGAGGGGTGGGGGGGGCCTACAATGAGCAGTTCTTC

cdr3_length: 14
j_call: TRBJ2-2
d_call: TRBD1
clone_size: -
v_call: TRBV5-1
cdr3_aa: CASGDRASTGELFF
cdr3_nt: TGCGCCAGTGGGGACAGGGCGAGCACCGGGGAGCTGTTTTTT

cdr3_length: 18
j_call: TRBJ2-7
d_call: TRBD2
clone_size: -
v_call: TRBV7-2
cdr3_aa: CASSPGLAGGYVVYEQYF
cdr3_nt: TGTGCCAGCTCACCAGGACTAGCGGGAGGGTATGTAGTCTACGAGCAGTACTTC

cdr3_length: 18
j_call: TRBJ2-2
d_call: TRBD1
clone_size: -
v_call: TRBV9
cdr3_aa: CASSGDRGRELYTGELFF
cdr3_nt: TGTGCCAGCAGCGGCGACAGGGGACGGGAACTGTACACCGGGGAGCTGTTTTTT

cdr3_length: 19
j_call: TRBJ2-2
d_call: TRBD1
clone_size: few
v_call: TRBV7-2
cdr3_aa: CASSSEGRTGARYTGELFF
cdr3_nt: TGTGCCAGCAGCTCCGAGGGACGGACAGGGGCTCGATACACCGGGGAGCTGTTTTTT

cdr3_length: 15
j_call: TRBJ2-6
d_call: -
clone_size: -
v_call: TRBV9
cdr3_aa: CASSVQGSGANVLTF
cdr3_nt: TGTGCCAGCAGCGTTCAAGGGAGTGGGGCCAACGTCCTGACTTTC

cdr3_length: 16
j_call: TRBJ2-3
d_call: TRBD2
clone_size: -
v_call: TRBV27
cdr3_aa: CASSSRLAGGMDTQYF
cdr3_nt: TGTGCCAGCAGTTCCAGACTAGCGGGAGGTATGGATACGCAGTATTTT

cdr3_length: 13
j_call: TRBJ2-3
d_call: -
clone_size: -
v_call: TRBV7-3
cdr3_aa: CASSFQYTDTQYF
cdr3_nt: TGTGCCAGCAGCTTCCAATACACAGATACGCAGTATTTT

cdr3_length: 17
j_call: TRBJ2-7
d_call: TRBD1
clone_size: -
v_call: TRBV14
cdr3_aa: CASSQRSGTGGFYEQYF
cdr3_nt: TGTGCCAGCAGCCAGAGAAGCGGGACAGGGGGATTCTACGAGCAGTACTTC

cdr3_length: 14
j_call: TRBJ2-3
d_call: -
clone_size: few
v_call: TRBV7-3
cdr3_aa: CASSTSPGIDTQYF
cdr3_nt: TGTGCCAGCAGCACGTCTCCCGGCATTGATACGCAGTATTTT

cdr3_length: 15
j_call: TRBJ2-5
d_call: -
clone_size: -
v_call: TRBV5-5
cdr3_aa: CASSPDKAYQETQYF
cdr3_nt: TGTGCCAGCAGCCCGGACAAGGCTTACCAAGAGACCCAGTACTTC

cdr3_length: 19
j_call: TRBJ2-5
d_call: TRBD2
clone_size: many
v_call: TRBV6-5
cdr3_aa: CASSYRGPGTTPPGETQYF
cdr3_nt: TGTGCCAGCAGTTACAGGGGTCCCGGGACTACCCCACCTGGGGAGACCCAGTACTTC

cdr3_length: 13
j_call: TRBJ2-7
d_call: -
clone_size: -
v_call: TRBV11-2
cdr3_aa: CASSKGRIYEQYF
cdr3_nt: TGTGCCAGCAGCAAAGGACGGATCTACGAGCAGTACTTC

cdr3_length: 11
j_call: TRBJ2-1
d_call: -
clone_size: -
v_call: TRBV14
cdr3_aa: CVSSRGPRQFF
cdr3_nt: TGTGTCAGCAGCCGAGGCCCTCGGCAGTTCTTC

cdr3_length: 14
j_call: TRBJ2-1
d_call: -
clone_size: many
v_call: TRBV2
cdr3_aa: CASSEATIYNEQFF
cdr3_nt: TGTGCCAGCAGTGAAGCTACCATCTACAATGAGCAGTTCTTC

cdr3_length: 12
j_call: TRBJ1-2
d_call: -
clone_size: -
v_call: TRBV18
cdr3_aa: CASSPRNYGYTF
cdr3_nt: TGTGCCAGCTCACCCAGAAACTATGGCTACACCTTC

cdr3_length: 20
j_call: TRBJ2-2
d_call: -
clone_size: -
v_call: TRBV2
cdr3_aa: CASSTRAPGTYEWGPGELFF
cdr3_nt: TGTGCCAGCAGTACACGGGCCCCCGGGACGTATGAGTGGGGTCCCGGGGAGCTGTTTTTT

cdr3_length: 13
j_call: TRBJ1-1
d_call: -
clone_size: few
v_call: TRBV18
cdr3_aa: CASSPDRQAEAFF
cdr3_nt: TGTGCCAGCTCACCAGACAGGCAAGCTGAAGCTTTCTTT

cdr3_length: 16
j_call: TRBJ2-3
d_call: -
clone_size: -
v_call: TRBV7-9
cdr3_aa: CASSLFVGGSTDTQYF
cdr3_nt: TGTGCCAGCAGCTTGTTCGTCGGGGGAAGTACAGATACGCAGTATTTT

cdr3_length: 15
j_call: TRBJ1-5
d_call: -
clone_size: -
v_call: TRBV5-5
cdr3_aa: CASSFSVNSNQPQHF
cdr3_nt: TGTGCCAGCAGCTTTTCAGTGAACAGCAATCAGCCCCAGCATTTT

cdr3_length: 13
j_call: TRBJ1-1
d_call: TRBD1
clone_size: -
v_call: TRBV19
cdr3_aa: CASSPQGQREAFF
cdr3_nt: TGTGCCAGTAGTCCCCAGGGACAGCGTGAAGCTTTCTTT

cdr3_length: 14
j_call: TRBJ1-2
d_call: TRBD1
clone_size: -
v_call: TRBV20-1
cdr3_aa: CSARDRQGREGYTF
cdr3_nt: TGCAGTGCTAGAGATAGACAGGGTCGGGAAGGCTACACCTTC

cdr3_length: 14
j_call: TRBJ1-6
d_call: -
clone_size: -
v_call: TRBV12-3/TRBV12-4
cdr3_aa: CASSLLADGSPLHF
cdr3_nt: TGTGCCAGCAGTTTGCTGGCAGACGGATCACCCCTCCACTTT

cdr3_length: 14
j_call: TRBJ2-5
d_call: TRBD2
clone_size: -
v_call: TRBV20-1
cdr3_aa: CSARTRVNQETQYF
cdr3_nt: TGCAGTGCCCGGACTAGGGTAAACCAAGAGACCCAGTACTTC

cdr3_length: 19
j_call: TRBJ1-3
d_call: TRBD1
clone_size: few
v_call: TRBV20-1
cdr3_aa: CSARAPGTGFPYSGNTIYF
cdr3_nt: TGCAGTGCTAGGGCCCCCGGGACAGGGTTCCCATACTCTGGAAACACCATATATTTT

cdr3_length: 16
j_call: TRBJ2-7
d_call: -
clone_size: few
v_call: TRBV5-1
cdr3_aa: CASSPSQLGSSYEQYF
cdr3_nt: TGCGCCAGCAGCCCTTCACAACTAGGCAGCTCCTACGAGCAGTACTTC

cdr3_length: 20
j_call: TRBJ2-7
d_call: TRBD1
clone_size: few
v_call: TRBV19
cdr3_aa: CASSIDVDRVLNSMAYEQYF
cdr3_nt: TGTGCCAGTAGTATAGATGTGGACAGGGTACTGAACTCAATGGCCTACGAGCAGTACTTC

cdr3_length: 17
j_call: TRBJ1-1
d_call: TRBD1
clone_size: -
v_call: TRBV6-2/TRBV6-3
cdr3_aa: CASSASGTGGTGTEAFF
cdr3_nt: TGTGCCAGCAGTGCGTCCGGGACAGGGGGCACGGGCACTGAAGCTTTCTTT

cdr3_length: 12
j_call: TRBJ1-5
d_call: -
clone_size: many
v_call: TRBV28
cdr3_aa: CASRSAGQPQHF
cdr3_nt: TGTGCCAGCAGGTCTGCGGGACAGCCCCAGCATTTT

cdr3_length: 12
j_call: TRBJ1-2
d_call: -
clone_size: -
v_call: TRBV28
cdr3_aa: CASRRSDGGYTF
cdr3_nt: TGTGCCAGCAGGCGTTCGGATGGGGGCTACACCTTC

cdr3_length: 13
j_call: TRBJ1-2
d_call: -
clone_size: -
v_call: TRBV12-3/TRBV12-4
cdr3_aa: CASSMDGNYGYTF
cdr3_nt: TGTGCCAGCAGTATGGACGGGAACTATGGCTACACCTTC